These T cell receptor beta chains were read from a single sample in a study of radiotherapy plus CTLA-4 blockade in lung cancer. Using immunoSEQ multiplex PCR, the repertoire was profiled, and TCRdb retains in-frame clones only, with some absent. The table has around 80,000 clones, around 78% seen once; the top ten hold approximately 24%. The material sequenced was peripheral blood, taken from a patient treated with radiotherapy plus ipilimumab. These receptors came from a human donor with non-small cell lung cancer whose response to radiotherapy plus ipilimumab could not be evaluated. Some clones in this sample may be carry-over from other donors' samples. Each CDR3 is given with its conserved first and last residue. The D gene is left open where the match is weak. Rows may omit the clone size; those that give it use once, few, many or a size class.

J gene,clone size,V gene,D gene,CDR3 DNA,CDR3 protein
TRBJ1-6,-,TRBV4-3,TRBD1,TGCGCCAGCAGCCAAACGGACAGGGAATCCCCCCTCCACTTT,CASSQTDRESPLHF
TRBJ2-7,-,TRBV27,TRBD2,TGTGCCAGCAGCGGGGGGAGGTACGAGCAGTACTTC,CASSGGRYEQYF
TRBJ2-7,many,TRBV7-2,TRBD2,TGTGCCAGCAGCTCCCGGGAGGGATTAGGCGAGCAGTACTTC,CASSSREGLGEQYF
TRBJ1-2,-,TRBV7-8,TRBD1,TGTGCCAGCAGCCACGTACCTCAGGGGGCGCGGAATGGCTACACCTTC,CASSHVPQGARNGYTF
TRBJ2-1,-,TRBV10-1,-,TGCGCCAGCAGTGATTCGGGGGAGCAGTTCTTC,CASSDSGEQFF
TRBJ1-5,-,TRBV28,TRBD1,TGTGCCAGCAGTCGAGAGACAGGGGCTGGGAATCAGCCCCAGCATTTT,CASSRETGAGNQPQHF
TRBJ2-2,-,TRBV7-3,-,TGTGCCAGCAGCTTGGGGGGGGCTGCCGGGGAGCTGTTTTTT,CASSLGGAAGELFF
TRBJ2-7,-,TRBV27,TRBD1,TGTGCCAGCAGTGGGACAGGGTGGGAACGGCAGTACTTC,CASSGTGWERQYF
TRBJ2-3,-,TRBV27,TRBD2,TGTGCCAGCAGTTTATCCGTGACCCCGGGACTAGCGGCAGATACGCAGTATTTT,CASSLSVTPGLAADTQYF
TRBJ2-5,-,TRBV4-3,-,TGCGCCAGCAGCCAAGATGGAGCCGGCCGTGGGGAGACCCAGTACTTC,CASSQDGAGRGETQYF
TRBJ1-2,-,TRBV28,-,TGTGCCAGCAGTTTGACAGGAAACTATGGCTACACCTTC,CASSLTGNYGYTF
TRBJ2-7,-,TRBV5-8,TRBD2,TGTGCCAGCAGCTCAGCGGGGATCTACGAGCAGTACTTC,CASSSAGIYEQYF
TRBJ1-1,-,TRBV9,TRBD1,TGTGCCAGCAGCGTGACAGGGCAGAACACTGAAGCTTTCTTT,CASSVTGQNTEAFF
TRBJ2-5,-,TRBV11-2,TRBD2,TGTGCCAGCAGCATCCTAGCGGGTGAAGAGACCCAGTACTTC,CASSILAGEETQYF